This is a list of T cell receptor beta chains from one sample in a study of identifying expanded T cells in peripheral blood. Sequencing used immunoSEQ multiplex PCR; TCRdb keeps in-frame clones, though not all of them. The sample consists of around 120,000 clones, approximately 88% of them appearing once. The source material was blood. All receptors come from a person aged 18-69 years in good health. The CDR3 runs from the conserved cysteine through the conserved F or W. A D gene is named only where the DNA matches it firmly.

D	V	J	CDR3
.	TRBV2	TRBJ1-3	CASRTGPSSGNTIYF
.	TRBV19	TRBJ2-1	CATSSLEFSYNEQFF
.	TRBV14	TRBJ2-7	CASSPLDSPYEQYF
.	TRBV10-3	TRBJ1-1	CATSTANTEAFF
TRBD2	TRBV30	TRBJ2-3	CAWGSGGSPDTDTQYF
.	TRBV6-5	TRBJ2-5	CASSYSPRTEQETQYF
TRBD1	TRBV7-2	TRBJ2-5	CASSSRQTGEETQYF
.	TRBV5-1	TRBJ2-7	CASSPAQSPTSYEQYF
.	TRBV7-9	TRBJ2-5	CASSDHPTQYF
.	TRBV2	TRBJ2-2	CASNRAGANTGELFF
TRBD2	TRBV29-1	TRBJ2-5	CSVVAGGMSRQETQYF
.	TRBV18	TRBJ2-6	CASSPGYFYSGANVLTF
.	TRBV6-1	TRBJ1-1	CASTAATEAFF
.	TRBV9	TRBJ1-2	CASRKVTESPLPYGYTF
TRBD1	TRBV5-4	TRBJ1-2	CASSLDRGPLYGYTF
.	TRBV15	TRBJ1-4	CATSRGGRTNEKLFF
.	TRBV29-1	TRBJ1-1	CSVVSLNTEAFF
.	TRBV19	TRBJ1-5	CASSMGARVRPQHF
TRBD1	TRBV10-3	TRBJ2-7	CAIRNGTGPEQYF
.	TRBV18	TRBJ1-1	CASSPWGPEAFF
.	TRBV27	TRBJ2-5	CASSLGAQETQYF
.	TRBV27	TRBJ2-1	CASSKTVTQHEQFF
.	TRBV30	TRBJ1-5	CAWGGRGIQPQHF
.	TRBV6-5	TRBJ1-1	CASRLQRNTEAFF
TRBD1	TRBV7-9	TRBJ1-4	CASNRLGQGTEKLFF
.	TRBV6-5	TRBJ2-7	CASSYGPYYEQYF
.	TRBV5-6	TRBJ2-5	CASSLGQEGSETQYF
.	TRBV7-2	TRBJ2-2	CASSVTEKTPLNTGELFF
.	TRBV11-2	TRBJ2-1	CASTRTDNEQFF
.	TRBV7-9	TRBJ1-2	CASSSTGARSTF
.	TRBV6-5	TRBJ1-1	CASSFGPVNTEAFF
.	TRBV5-1	TRBJ2-5	CASSPGSSGETQYF
.	TRBV29-1	TRBJ2-5	CSVEDPLAQETQYF
.	TRBV4-1	TRBJ1-2	CASSPPEGRRFF
.	TRBV6-1	TRBJ1-2	CASSEFPDSNYGYTF
TRBD1	TRBV7-3	TRBJ2-7	CASSLGTGGSYEQYF
.	TRBV7-6	TRBJ2-2	CASSTGLPNTGELFF
TRBD1	TRBV19	TRBJ2-7	CASGGTGNEQYF
.	TRBV2	TRBJ2-5	CASSHRAYQETQYF